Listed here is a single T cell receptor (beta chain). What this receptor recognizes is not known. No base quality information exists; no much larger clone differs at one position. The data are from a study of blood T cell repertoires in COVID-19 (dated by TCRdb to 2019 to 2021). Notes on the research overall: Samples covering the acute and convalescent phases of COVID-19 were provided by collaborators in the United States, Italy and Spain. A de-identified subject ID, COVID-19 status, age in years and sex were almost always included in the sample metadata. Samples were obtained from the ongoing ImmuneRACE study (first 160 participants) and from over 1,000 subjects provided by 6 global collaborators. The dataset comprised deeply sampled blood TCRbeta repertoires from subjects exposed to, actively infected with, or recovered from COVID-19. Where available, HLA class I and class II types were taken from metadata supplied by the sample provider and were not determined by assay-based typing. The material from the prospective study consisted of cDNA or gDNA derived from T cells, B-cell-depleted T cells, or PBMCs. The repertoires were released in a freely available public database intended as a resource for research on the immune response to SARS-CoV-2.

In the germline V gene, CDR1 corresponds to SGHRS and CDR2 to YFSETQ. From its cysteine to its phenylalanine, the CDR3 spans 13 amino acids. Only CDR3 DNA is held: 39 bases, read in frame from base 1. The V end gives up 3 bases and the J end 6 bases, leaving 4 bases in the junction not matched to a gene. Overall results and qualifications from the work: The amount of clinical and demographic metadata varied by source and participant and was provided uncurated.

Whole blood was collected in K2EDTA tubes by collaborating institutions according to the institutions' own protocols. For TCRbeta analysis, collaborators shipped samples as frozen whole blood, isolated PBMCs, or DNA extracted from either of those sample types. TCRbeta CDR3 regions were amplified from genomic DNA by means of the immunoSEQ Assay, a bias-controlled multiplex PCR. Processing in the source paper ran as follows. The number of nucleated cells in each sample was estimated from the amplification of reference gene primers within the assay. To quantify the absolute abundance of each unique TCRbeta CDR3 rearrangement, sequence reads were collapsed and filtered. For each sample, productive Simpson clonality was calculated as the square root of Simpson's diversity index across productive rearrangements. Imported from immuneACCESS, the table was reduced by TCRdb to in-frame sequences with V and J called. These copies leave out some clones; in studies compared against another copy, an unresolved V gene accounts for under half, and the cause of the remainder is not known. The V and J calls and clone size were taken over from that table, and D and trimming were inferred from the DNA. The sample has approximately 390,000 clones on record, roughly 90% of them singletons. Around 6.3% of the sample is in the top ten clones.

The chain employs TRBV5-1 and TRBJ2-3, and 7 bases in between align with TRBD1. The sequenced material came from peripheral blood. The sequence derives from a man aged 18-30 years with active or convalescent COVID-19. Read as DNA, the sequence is TGCGCCAGCAGCTGGACAGGTGTGGATACGCAGTATTTT. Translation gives CASSWTGVDTQYF.